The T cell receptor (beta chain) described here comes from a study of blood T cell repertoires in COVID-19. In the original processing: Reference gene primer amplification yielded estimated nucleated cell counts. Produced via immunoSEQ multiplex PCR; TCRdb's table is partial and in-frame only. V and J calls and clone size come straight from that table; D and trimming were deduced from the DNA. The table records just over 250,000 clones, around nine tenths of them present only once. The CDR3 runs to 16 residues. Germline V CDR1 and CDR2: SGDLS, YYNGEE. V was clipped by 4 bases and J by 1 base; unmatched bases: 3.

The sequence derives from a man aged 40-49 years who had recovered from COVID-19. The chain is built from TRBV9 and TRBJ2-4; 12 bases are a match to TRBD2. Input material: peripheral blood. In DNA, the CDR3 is TGTGCCAGCAGCCTGACTAGCGGGAGTGCCAAAAACATTCAGTACTTC. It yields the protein CASSLTSGSAKNIQYF.